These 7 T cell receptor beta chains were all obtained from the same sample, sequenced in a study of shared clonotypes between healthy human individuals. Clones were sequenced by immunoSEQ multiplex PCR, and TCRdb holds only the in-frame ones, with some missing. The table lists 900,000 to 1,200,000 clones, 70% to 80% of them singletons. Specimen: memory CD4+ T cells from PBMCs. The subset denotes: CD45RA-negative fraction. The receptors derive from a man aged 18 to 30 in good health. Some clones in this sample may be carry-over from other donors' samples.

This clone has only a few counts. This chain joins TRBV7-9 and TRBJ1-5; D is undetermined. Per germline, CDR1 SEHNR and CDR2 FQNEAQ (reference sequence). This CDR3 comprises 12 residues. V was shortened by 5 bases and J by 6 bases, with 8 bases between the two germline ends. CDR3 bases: TGTGCCAGCAGCGGGTTGGCTCAGCCCCAGCATTTT. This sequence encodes CASSGLAQPQHF.

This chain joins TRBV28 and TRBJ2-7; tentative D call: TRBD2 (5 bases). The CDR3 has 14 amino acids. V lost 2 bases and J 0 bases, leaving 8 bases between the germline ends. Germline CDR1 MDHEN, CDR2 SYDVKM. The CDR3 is CASSLAGDSYEQYF. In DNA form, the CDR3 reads TGTGCCAGCAGTTTAGCGGGCGACTCCTACGAGCAGTACTTC.

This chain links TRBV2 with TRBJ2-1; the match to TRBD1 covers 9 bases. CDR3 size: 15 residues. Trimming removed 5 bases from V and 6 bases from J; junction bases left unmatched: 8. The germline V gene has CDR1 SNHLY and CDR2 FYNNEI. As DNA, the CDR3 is TGTGCCAGCAGTATTGACAGGGGGAGAGGCAATGAGCAGTTCTTC. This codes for CASSIDRGRGNEQFF.

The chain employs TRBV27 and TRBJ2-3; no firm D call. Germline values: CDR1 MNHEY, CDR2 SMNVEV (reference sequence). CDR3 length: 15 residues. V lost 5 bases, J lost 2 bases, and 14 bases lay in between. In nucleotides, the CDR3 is TGTGCCAGCAGTCCACAATCGGCCGTCACAGATACGCAGTATTTT. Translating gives CASSPQSAVTDTQYF.

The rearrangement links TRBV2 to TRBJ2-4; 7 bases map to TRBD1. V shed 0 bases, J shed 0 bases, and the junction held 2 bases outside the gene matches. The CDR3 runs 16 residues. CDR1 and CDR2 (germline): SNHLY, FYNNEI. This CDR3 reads CASSEARGLAKNIQYF. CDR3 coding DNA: TGTGCCAGCAGTGAAGCAAGGGGGCTAGCCAAAAACATTCAGTACTTC. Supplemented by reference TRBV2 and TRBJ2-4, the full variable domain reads EPEVTQTPSHQVTQMGQEVILRCVPISNHLYFYWYRQILGQKVEFLVSFYNNEISEKSEIFDDQFSVERPDGSNFTLKIRSTKLEDSAMYFCASSEARGLAKNIQYFGAGTRLSVL.

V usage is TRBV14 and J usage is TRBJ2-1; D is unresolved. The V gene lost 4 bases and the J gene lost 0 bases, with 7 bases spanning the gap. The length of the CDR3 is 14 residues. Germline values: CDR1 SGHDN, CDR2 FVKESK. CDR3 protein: CASSPWVSYNEQFF. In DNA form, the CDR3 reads TGTGCCAGCAGCCCCTGGGTCTCCTACAATGAGCAGTTCTTC.

The CDR3 bases are TGCGCCAGCAGCTTCGATCGGAACACCGGGGAGCTGTTTTTT. It is translated as CASSFDRNTGELFF. This chain connects TRBV5-1 to TRBJ2-2; no reliable D call. Per germline, CDR1 SGHRS and CDR2 YFSETQ. Deletions cut 2 bases from V and 1 base from J, with 6 bases between. The CDR3 sequence is 14 residues long. Drawing the rest from reference TRBV5-1 and TRBJ2-2, the complete variable domain is KAGVTQTPRYLIKTRGQQVTLSCSPISGHRSVSWYQQTPGQGLQFLFEYFSETQRNKGNFPGRFSGRQFSNSRSEMNVSTLELGDSALYLCASSFDRNTGELFFGEGSRLTVL.